This TCR beta chain was sequenced during a study of response to subunit inactivated influenza vaccine. Whole-study findings and limits: Authors proposed each seasonal influenza vaccination draws in few new T cells.

TCRdb itself ran the RT-PCR reads through MiXCR, one entry per CDR3 protein. The sample gives around 250,000 distinct CDR3 sequences, 12% of which show up once; 7.8% is in the top ten. This clonotype was observed a few times. Antigen: not known. The CDR3 sequence is 13 residues long. Trimming stripped 9 bases from V and 4 bases from J, with 15 bases between. The rearrangement links TRBV12-3 or TRBV12-4 to TRBJ1-2; D possibly corresponds to TRBD1 (6 bases). The TCR originated in a man aged 50-59 years who received an inactivated influenza vaccine. The sequences come from non-naive T cells sorted from PBMCs, collected 14 to 15 days before vaccination. The DNA of the CDR3 is TGTGCCAGTTCACAGGGAATCGGCTATGGCTACACCTTC. Translated, it gives CASSQGIGYGYTF.